These 14 T cell receptor beta chains share one sample of origin, sequenced in a study of shared clonotypes between healthy human individuals. Profiled with immunoSEQ multiplex PCR; TCRdb holds only in-frame clones, not every one. The data contain approximately 2,200,000 clones, more than 85% of them singletons. The naive CD8 fraction comprised CD45RO-negative cells positively selected for CCR7 and excluded terminally differentiated effector memory CD45RA+ cells. Sequencing was done on a sample of naive CD8+ T cells from PBMCs. Receptor source: a man younger than 30 in good health. Some clones in this sample may be carry-over from other donors' samples.

The gene calls are TRBV11-2 and TRBJ1-1; maybe TRBD1 (6 bases). V was shortened by 4 bases and J by 5 bases, with 8 bases between the two germline ends. The germline V gene has CDR1 SGHAT and CDR2 FQNNGV. This CDR3 has 12 residues. The CDR3 sequence: CASSSTGTEAFF. In DNA form, the CDR3 reads TGTGCCAGCAGCTCCACAGGGACTGAAGCTTTCTTT.

This sequence joins TRBV7-9 and TRBJ1-6; the D gene is possibly TRBD1 (5 bases). Trimming took off 1 base at V and 8 bases at J, with 12 bases between the two ends. CDR1 and CDR2 (germline): SEHNR, FQNEAQ (reference sequence). This CDR3 spans 15 amino acids. CDR3 residues: CASSLVGTGHSPLHF. DNA for the CDR3: TGTGCCAGCAGCTTAGTGGGGACGGGGCATTCACCCCTCCACTTT.

This chain links TRBV4-3 with TRBJ1-1; D is ambiguous. The CDR3 contains 16 residues. Germline loops: CDR1 LGHNA, CDR2 YSLEER. V was trimmed by 0 bases and J by 3 bases, leaving 14 bases between them. In DNA, the CDR3 is TGCGCCAGCAGCCAAGATGGCCGGGGTATCTACACTGAAGCTTTCTTT. Translation gives CASSQDGRGIYTEAFF.

This chain uses TRBV27 with TRBJ2-5; the D call may be TRBD1 or TRBD2 (5 bases each). The DNA matches TRBJ2-7 better at its end, which makes the J call doubtful. The germline V gene has CDR1 MNHEY and CDR2 SMNVEV (reference sequence). The CDR3 consists of 15 residues. The CDR3 loop reads CASSPGTASSYEQYF. CDR3 coding DNA: TGTGCCAGCAGTCCCGGGACCGCAAGCTCCTACGAGCAGTACTTC.

V is TRBV11-2 and J is TRBJ2-1; 8 bases align to TRBD1. CDR3 length: 15 residues. Germline values: CDR1 SGHAT, CDR2 FQNNGV. With V trimmed by 7 bases and J by 4 bases, 9 bases remained unmatched. CDR3 nucleotide sequence: TGTGCCAGCATCCCAGGGGGCGGAAATTACAATGAGCAGTTCTTC. Amino acids: CASIPGGGNYNEQFF.

The J gene is TRBJ1-2, the V gene TRBV19; 7 bases are shared with TRBD1. CDR3 length: 16 residues. Per germline, CDR1 LNHDA and CDR2 SQIVND (reference sequence). With V trimmed by 4 bases and J by 2 bases, 10 bases remained unmatched. Written as DNA, the CDR3 is TGTGCCAGTAGTACGCAGACAGGGATTACGAACTATGGCTACACCTTC. This codes for CASSTQTGITNYGYTF. The whole variable domain, filled in from reference TRBV19 and TRBJ1-2, reads DGGITQSPKYLFRKEGQNVTLSCEQNLNHDAMYWYRQDPGQGLRLIYYSQIVNDFQKGDIAEGYSVSREKKESFPLTVTSAQKNPTAFYLCASSTQTGITNYGYTFGSGTRLTVV.

V and J are TRBV25-1 and TRBJ2-7, with a tentative D call TRBD1 (5 bases). V was trimmed by 0 bases and J by 5 bases, leaving 8 bases between them. Germline-derived CDR1 and CDR2 are MGHDK and SYGVNS. CDR3 length equals 13 residues. DNA of the CDR3: TGTGCCAGCAGTGAATACAGGGCCCACGAGCAGTACTTC. It specifies CASSEYRAHEQYF.

The V and J genes are TRBV10-3 and TRBJ2-7; TRBD2 agrees at 8 bases. The CDR3 loop spans 14 amino acids. J gave up 0 bases and V 5 bases, and 3 bases lay outside the gene matches. CDR1 ENHRY and CDR2 SYGVKD come from the germline V gene. The CDR3 coding sequence is TGTGCCATCAGTCCTAGCGGGCCCTCCTACGAGCAGTACTTC. This gives the protein CAISPSGPSYEQYF.

This chain uses TRBV7-2 with TRBJ2-3; TRBD2 aligns across 15 bases. Germline loops: CDR1 SGHTA, CDR2 FQGNSA. The trim removed 5 bases at V and 6 bases at J, leaving 9 bases unmatched. The length of the CDR3 is 17 residues. This chain's CDR3 is CASSLGLAGGPGDTQYF. CDR3 DNA: TGTGCCAGCAGCCTTGGACTAGCGGGAGGGCCGGGGGATACGCAGTATTTT.

The rearrangement joins TRBV19 to TRBJ2-7; 10 bases map to TRBD1. CDR3 length: 14 amino acids. V lost 5 bases to trimming and J lost 6 bases; unmatched junction nucleotides: 7. Germline loops: CDR1 LNHDA, CDR2 SQIVND (reference sequence). Here the CDR3 reads CASSWDRGKSEQYF. CDR3 in DNA: TGTGCCAGTAGTTGGGACAGGGGAAAATCCGAGCAGTACTTC.

This clone was detected only once. The J gene is TRBJ2-1, the V gene TRBV13, with no clear D. Germline CDR1 reads PRHDT; CDR2 reads FYEKMQ (reference sequence). This CDR3 region has 14 residues. V lost 5 bases to trimming and J lost 5 bases, with 13 bases between them. This CDR3 is CASSPPRPHNEQFF. CDR3 in DNA: TGTGCCAGCAGCCCCCCACGGCCTCACAATGAGCAGTTCTTC.

The chain has TRBV7-2 and TRBJ2-7; D uncertain. The CDR3 totals 14 residues. Germline V lookup: CDR1 SGHTA, CDR2 FQGNSA. V was shortened by 3 bases and J by 4 bases, with 13 bases between the two germline ends. The CDR3 sequence: CASSFLALTYEQYF. CDR3 DNA: TGTGCCAGCAGCTTCCTGGCCCTCACTTACGAGCAGTACTTC.

The chain combines TRBV5-1 with TRBJ2-3; D ambiguous. The CDR3 covers 15 residues. Germline lookup yields CDR1 SGHRS and CDR2 YFSETQ. V lost 4 bases, J lost 2 bases, and 14 bases lay in between. The CDR3 loop reads CASSIPQSATDTQYF. In DNA, the CDR3 is TGCGCCAGCAGCATCCCGCAGAGTGCCACAGATACGCAGTATTTT.

The chain combines TRBV6-1 with TRBJ2-7, with D maybe TRBD2 (6 bases). This CDR3 has 15 residues. Trimming stripped 2 bases from V and 3 bases from J, with 14 bases between. Per the germline V gene, CDR1 is MNHNS and CDR2 is SASEGT. In nucleotides, the CDR3 is TGTGCCAGCAGTGAAACTTCCGGGACTGTCTACGAGCAGTACTTC. Translating it yields CASSETSGTVYEQYF.